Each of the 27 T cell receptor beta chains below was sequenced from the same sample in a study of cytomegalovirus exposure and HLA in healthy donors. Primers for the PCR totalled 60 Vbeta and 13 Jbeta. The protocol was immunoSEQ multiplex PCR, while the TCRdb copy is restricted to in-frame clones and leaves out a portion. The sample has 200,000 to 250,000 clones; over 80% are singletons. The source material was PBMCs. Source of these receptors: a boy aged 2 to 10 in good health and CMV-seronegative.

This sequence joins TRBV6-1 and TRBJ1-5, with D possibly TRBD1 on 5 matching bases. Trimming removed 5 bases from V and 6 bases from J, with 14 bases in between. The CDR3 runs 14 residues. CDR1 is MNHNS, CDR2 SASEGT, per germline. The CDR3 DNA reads TGTGCCAGCAGTTCTTGGGGCGGGGGTCAGCCCCAGCATTTT. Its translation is CASSSWGGGQPQHF.

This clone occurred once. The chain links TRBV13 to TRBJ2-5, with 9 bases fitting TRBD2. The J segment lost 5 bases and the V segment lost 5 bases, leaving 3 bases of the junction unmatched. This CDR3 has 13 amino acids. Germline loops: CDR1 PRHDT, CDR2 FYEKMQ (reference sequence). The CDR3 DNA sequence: TGTGCCAGCAGCGCTAGCGGGAAGGAGACCCAGTACTTC. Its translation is CASSASGKETQYF.

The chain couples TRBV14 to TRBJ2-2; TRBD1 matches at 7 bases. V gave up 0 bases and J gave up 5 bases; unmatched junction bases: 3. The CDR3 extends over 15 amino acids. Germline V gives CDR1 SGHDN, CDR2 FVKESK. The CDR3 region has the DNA TGTGCCAGCAGCCAAGAACAGGGGTGGACCGGGGAGCTGTTTTTT. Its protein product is CASSQEQGWTGELFF.

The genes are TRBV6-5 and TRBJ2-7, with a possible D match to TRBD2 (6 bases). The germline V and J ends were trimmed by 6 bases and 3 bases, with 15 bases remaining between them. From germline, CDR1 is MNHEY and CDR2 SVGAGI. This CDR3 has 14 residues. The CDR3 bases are TGTGCCAGCAGATTACTGGAGACTAGCTACGAGCAGTACTTC. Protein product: CASRLLETSYEQYF.

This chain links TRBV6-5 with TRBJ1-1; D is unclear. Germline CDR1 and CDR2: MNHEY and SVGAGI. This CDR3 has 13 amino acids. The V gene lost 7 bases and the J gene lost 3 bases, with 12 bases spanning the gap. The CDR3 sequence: CASTSPGYTEAFF. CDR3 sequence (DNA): TGTGCCAGCACCTCCCCCGGGTACACTGAAGCTTTCTTT.

In nucleotides, the CDR3 is TGTGCCAGCAGTTACTCGGAGGGGCGGGTTGAAAAACTGTTTTTT. This encodes CASSYSEGRVEKLFF. The rearrangement uses TRBV6-5 and TRBJ1-4; D possibly corresponds to TRBD1 (5 bases). Germline lookup yields CDR1 MNHEY and CDR2 SVGAGI. This CDR3 is built from 15 residues. V was trimmed by 0 bases and J by 7 bases, leaving 12 bases between them.

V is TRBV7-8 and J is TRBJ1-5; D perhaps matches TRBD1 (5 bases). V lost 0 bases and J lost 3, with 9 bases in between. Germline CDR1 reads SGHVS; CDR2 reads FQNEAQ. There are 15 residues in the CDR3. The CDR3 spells CASSLASGLNQPQHF. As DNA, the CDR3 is TGTGCCAGCAGCTTAGCCTCGGGACTCAATCAGCCCCAGCATTTT.

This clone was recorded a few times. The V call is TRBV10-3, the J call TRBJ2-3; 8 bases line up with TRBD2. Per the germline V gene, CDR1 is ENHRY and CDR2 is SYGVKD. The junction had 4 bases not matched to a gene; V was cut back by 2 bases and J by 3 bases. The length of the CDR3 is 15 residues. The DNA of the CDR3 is TGTGCCATCAGTGAGACCGGACTAGCTACAGATACGCAGTATTTT. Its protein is CAISETGLATDTQYF.

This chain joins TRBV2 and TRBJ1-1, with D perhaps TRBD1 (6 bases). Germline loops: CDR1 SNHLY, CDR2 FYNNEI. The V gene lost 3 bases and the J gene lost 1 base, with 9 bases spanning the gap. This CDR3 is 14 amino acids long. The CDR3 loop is CASSDLTGNTEAFF. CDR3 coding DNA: TGTGCCAGCAGTGATTTGACAGGGAACACTGAAGCTTTCTTT.

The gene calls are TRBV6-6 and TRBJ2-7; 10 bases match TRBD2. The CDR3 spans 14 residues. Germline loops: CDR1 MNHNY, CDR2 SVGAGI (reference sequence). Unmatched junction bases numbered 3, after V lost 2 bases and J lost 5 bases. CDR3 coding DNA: TGTGCCAGCAGTTACGTAGCGGGGGGCGACGAGCAGTACTTC. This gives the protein CASSYVAGGDEQYF.

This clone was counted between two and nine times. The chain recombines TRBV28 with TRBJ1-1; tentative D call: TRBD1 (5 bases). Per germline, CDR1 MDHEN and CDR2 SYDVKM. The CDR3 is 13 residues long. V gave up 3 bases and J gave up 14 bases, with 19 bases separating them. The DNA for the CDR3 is TGTGCCAGCAGTTTTGGGGCAGAGCCCAAGACATTCTTT. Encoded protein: CASSFGAEPKTFF. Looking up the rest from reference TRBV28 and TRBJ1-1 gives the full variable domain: DVKVTQSSRYLVKRTGEKVFLECVQDMDHENMFWYRQDPGLGLRLIYFSYDVKMKEKGDIPEGYSVSREKKERFSLILESASTNQTSMYLCASSFGAEPKTFFGQGTRLTVV.

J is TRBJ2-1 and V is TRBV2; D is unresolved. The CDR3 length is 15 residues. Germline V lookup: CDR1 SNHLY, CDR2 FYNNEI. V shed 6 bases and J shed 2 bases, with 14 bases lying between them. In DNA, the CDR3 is TGTGCCAGCAGCAGCGATAGCAGTCCCTACAATGAGCAGTTCTTC. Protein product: CASSSDSSPYNEQFF.

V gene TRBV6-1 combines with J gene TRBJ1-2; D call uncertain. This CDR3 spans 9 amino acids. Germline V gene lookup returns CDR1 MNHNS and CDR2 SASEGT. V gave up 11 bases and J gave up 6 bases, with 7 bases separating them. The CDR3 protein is CAVLDGYTF. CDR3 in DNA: TGTGCCGTATTAGATGGCTACACCTTC.

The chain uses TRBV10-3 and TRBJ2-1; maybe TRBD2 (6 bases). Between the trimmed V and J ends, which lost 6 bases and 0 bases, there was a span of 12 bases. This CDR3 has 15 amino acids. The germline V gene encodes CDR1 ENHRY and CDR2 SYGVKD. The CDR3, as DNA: TGTGCCATCAGGCGGGACCTGAGCTCCTACAATGAGCAGTTCTTC. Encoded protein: CAIRRDLSSYNEQFF.

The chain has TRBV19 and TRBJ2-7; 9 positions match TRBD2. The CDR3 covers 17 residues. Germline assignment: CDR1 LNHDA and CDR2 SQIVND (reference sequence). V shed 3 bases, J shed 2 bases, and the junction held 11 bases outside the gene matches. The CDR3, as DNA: TGTGCCAGTAGTATTTCCAGCGGGGGGCCATTACCCTACGAGCAGTACTTC. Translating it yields CASSISSGGPLPYEQYF.

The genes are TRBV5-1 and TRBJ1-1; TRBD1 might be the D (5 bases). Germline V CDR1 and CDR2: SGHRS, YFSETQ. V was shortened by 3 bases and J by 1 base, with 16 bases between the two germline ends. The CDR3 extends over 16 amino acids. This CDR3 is CASSSVVTRENTEAFF. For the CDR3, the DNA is TGCGCCAGCAGCTCCGTCGTAACCAGGGAGAACACTGAAGCTTTCTTT.

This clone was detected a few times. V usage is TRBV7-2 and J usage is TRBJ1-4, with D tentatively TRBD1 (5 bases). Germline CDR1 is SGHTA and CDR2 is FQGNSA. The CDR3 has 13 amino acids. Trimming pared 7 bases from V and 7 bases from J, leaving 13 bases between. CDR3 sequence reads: CASTPQGGEKLFF. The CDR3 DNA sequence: TGTGCCAGCACCCCCCAGGGTGGTGAAAAACTGTTTTTT.

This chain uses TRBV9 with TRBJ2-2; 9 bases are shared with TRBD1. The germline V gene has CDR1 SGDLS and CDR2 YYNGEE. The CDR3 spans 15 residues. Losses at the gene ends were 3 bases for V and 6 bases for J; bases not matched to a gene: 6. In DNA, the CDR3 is TGTGCCAGCAGCGCATTGACAGGGGGGGCCGGGGAGCTGTTTTTT. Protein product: CASSALTGGAGELFF.

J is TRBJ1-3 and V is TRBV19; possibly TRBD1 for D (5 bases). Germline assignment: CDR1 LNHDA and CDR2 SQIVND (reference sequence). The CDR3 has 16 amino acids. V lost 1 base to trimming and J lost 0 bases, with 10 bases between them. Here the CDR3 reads CASSIVGGYSGNTIYF. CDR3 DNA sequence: TGTGCCAGTAGTATAGTGGGGGGTTACTCTGGAAACACCATATATTTT.

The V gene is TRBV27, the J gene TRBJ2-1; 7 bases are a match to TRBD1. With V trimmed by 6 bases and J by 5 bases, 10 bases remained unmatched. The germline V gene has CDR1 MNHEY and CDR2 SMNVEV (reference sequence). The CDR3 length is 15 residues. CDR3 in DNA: TGTGCCAGCAGCCAATCAACCGGGACAGACAATGAGCAGTTCTTC. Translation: CASSQSTGTDNEQFF.

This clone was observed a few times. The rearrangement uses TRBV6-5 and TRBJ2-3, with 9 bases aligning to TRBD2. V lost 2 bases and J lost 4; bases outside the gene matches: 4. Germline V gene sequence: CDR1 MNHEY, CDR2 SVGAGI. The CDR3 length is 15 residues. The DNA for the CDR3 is TGTGCCAGCAGTTACGTGGCTAGCGGGGCAGATACGCAGTATTTT. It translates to CASSYVASGADTQYF.

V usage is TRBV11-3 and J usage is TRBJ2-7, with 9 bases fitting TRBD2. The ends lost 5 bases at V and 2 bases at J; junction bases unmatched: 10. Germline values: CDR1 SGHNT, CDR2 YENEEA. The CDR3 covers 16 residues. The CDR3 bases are TGTGCCAGCAGCCCTTCCGGGACTAGCAGAGCCTACGAGCAGTACTTC. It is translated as CASSPSGTSRAYEQYF. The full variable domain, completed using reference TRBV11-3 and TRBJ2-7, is EAGVVQSPRYKIIEKKQPVAFWCNPISGHNTLYWYLQNLGQGPELLIRYENEEAVDDSQLPKDRFSAERLKGVDSTLKIQPAELGDSAVYLCASSPSGTSRAYEQYFGPGTRLTVT.

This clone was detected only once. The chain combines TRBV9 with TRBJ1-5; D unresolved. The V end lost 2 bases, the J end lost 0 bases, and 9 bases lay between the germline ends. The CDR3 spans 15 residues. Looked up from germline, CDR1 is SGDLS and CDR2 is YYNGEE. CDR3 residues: CASSVSPYSNQPQHF. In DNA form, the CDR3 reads TGTGCCAGCAGCGTGAGTCCTTATAGCAATCAGCCCCAGCATTTT.

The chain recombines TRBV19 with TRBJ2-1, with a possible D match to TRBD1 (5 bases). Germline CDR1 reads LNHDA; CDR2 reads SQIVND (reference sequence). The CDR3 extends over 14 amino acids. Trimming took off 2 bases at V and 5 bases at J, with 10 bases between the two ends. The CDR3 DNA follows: TGTGCCAGTAGTATAAGTCAGGGCCACAATGAGCAGTTCTTC. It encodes CASSISQGHNEQFF.

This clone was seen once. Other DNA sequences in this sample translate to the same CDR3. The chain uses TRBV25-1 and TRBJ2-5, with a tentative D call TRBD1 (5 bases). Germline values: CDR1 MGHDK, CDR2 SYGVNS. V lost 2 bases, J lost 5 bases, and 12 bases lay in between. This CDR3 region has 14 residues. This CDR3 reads CASSEVQGTETQYF. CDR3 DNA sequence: TGTGCCAGCAGTGAAGTCCAGGGTACCGAGACCCAGTACTTC. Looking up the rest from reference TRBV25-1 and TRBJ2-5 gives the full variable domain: EADIYQTPRYLVIGTGKKITLECSQTMGHDKMYWYQQDPGMELHLIHYSYGVNSTEKGDLSSESTVSRIRTEHFPLTLESARPSHTSQYLCASSEVQGTETQYFGPGTRLLVL.

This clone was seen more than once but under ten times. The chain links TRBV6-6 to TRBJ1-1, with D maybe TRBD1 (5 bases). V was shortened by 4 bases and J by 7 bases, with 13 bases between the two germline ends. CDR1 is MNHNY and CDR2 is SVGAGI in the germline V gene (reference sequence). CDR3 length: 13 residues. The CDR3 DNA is TGTGCCAGCAGTTCCGGACCGGACATTGAAGCTTTCTTT. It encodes CASSSGPDIEAFF.

CDR3 sequence: CASSALGAQGPGNTIYF. Written as DNA, the CDR3 is TGTGCCAGCAGCGCGCTAGGGGCACAGGGTCCCGGAAACACCATATATTTT. This sequence joins TRBV9 and TRBJ1-3; D is perhaps TRBD1 (6 bases). The CDR3 loop spans 17 amino acids. The V end was cut by 3 bases, the J end by 4 bases, with 20 bases between. Germline V CDR1 and CDR2: SGDLS, YYNGEE. Full variable domain (missing parts from reference TRBV9 and TRBJ1-3): DSGVTQTPKHLITATGQRVTLRCSPRSGDLSVYWYQQSLDQGLQFLIQYYNGEERAKGNILERFSAQQFPDLHSELNLSSLELGDSALYFCASSALGAQGPGNTIYFGEGSWLTVV.